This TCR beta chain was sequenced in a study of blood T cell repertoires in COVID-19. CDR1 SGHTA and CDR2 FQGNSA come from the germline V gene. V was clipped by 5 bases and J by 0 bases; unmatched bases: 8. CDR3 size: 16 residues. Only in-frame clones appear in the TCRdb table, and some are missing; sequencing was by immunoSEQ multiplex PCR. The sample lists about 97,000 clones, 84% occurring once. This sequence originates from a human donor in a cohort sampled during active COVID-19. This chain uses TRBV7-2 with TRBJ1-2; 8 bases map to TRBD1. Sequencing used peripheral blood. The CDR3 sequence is CASSARQGTSNYGYTF. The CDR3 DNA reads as TGTGCCAGCAGCGCACGACAGGGGACCTCTAACTATGGCTACACCTTC.